Each of the 28 T cell receptor beta chains below was sequenced from the same sample in a study of cytomegalovirus exposure and HLA in healthy donors (dated by TCRdb to 2015 to 2018). Libraries were built with the immunoSEQ multiplex PCR assay. In its TCRdb copy, this immuneACCESS table keeps in-frame sequences only and misses some clones. Where compared with another copy, unresolved V genes explain less than half of these, and the others have no known cause. This sample is represented by some 80,000 clones; about 96% of them were singletons. Approximately 1.3% of the sample lies in the top ten. Specimen: PBMCs. The receptor source for this set is a woman under 30 in good health and CMV-seronegative.

The chain has TRBV5-6 and TRBJ1-2, with TRBD1 as a possible D gene (6 bases). This CDR3 region has 16 residues. Trimming pared 0 bases from V and 5 bases from J, leaving 17 bases between. CDR1 SGHDT and CDR2 YYEEEE come from the germline V gene. The CDR3 DNA follows: TGTGCCAGCAGCTTGGAGCAGGGGCCGAGGACGTATGGCTACACCTTC. It codes for CASSLEQGPRTYGYTF.

The chain recombines TRBV7-9 with TRBJ2-7, with 7 bases matching TRBD2. This CDR3 is 16 amino acids long. The trim removed 5 bases at V and 5 bases at J, leaving 15 bases unmatched. The germline V gene encodes CDR1 SEHNR and CDR2 FQNEAQ (reference sequence). This CDR3 is CASSPPVGRESNEQYF. In DNA, the CDR3 is TGTGCCAGCAGCCCGCCGGTTGGGCGGGAGTCGAACGAGCAGTACTTC.

V usage is TRBV6-1 and J usage is TRBJ1-1; the match to TRBD1 covers 8 bases. V was pared by 5 bases and J by 4 bases, with 9 bases of the junction left unmatched. The CDR3 length is 15 residues. Germline V gene lookup returns CDR1 MNHNS and CDR2 SASEGT. CDR3 sequence reads: CASSSPQGAGTEAFF. The CDR3 DNA is TGTGCCAGCAGTTCTCCTCAGGGGGCGGGCACTGAAGCTTTCTTT.

The chain couples TRBV7-9 to TRBJ2-5; D gene uncertain. CDR1 is SEHNR and CDR2 is FQNEAQ in the germline V gene (reference sequence). Trimming left V 5 bases short and J 5 bases short, with 6 bases between. This CDR3 contains 11 residues. CDR3 sequence: CASSTYETQYF. CDR3 DNA: TGTGCCAGCAGCACCTACGAGACCCAGTACTTC. Using reference TRBV7-9 and TRBJ2-5 for the parts outside the CDR3, the full variable domain is DTGVSQNPRHKITKRGQNVTFRCDPISEHNRLYWYRQTLGQGPEFLTYFQNEAQLEKSRLLSDRFSAERPKGSFSTLEIQRTEQGDSAMYLCASSTYETQYFGPGTRLLVL.

This clone was recorded once. The V gene is TRBV19, the J gene TRBJ2-1; 11 positions agree with TRBD2. Germline-derived CDR1 and CDR2 are LNHDA and SQIVND (reference sequence). This CDR3 is 14 amino acids long. V lost 4 bases, J lost 4 bases, and 0 bases stayed unmatched. In DNA form, the CDR3 reads TGTGCCAGTAGTACTAGCGGGAGGTACAATGAGCAGTTCTTC. Amino acids: CASSTSGRYNEQFF.

The rearrangement links TRBV7-2 to TRBJ1-2; D possibly corresponds to TRBD1 (6 bases). Germline V gives CDR1 SGHTA, CDR2 FQGNSA. This CDR3 is built from 13 residues. Trimming cost V 3 bases and J 7 bases, with 12 bases left between them. The CDR3: CASSLAGAGGYTF. In nucleotides, the CDR3 is TGTGCCAGCAGCTTGGCAGGGGCGGGTGGCTACACCTTC.

The genes are TRBV30 and TRBJ1-5, with D unclear. CDR1 is GTSNPN and CDR2 is SVGIG in the germline V gene (reference sequence). CDR3 length: 11 residues. V dropped 3 bases and J dropped 9 bases, with 9 bases sitting between them. CDR3 sequence (DNA): TGTGCCTGGAGCAATCTAGGGCCCCAGCATTTT. The encoded protein is CAWSNLGPQHF.

The rearrangement joins TRBV29-1 to TRBJ1-1; 7 nucleotides agree with TRBD1. CDR3 length: 13 residues. The germline V gene has CDR1 SQVTM and CDR2 ANQGSEA. Unmatched junction bases numbered 10, after V lost 7 bases and J lost 5 bases. The CDR3 spells CSAWRGLGTEAFF. The CDR3 region has the DNA TGCAGCGCCTGGAGGGGGCTGGGGACTGAAGCTTTCTTT. The complete variable domain, with remaining parts taken from reference TRBV29-1 and TRBJ1-1, reads SAVISQKPSRDICQRGTSLTIQCQVDSQVTMMFWYRQQPGQSLTLIATANQGSEATYESGFVIDKFPISRPNLTFSTLTVSNMSPEDSSIYLCSAWRGLGTEAFFGQGTRLTVV.

The chain uses TRBV5-1 and TRBJ1-2; TRBD1 matches 7 bases. Germline V lookup: CDR1 SGHRS, CDR2 YFSETQ. With 3 bases clipped from V and 4 bases from J, the junction kept 12 bases outside the gene matches. The CDR3 covers 16 residues. The CDR3 DNA reads as TGCGCCAGCAGCTCAGTACCAACAGGGGCTCCCTATGGCTACACCTTC. Amino acid sequence: CASSSVPTGAPYGYTF. Full variable domain (rest looked up from reference TRBV5-1 and TRBJ1-2): KAGVTQTPRYLIKTRGQQVTLSCSPISGHRSVSWYQQTPGQGLQFLFEYFSETQRNKGNFPGRFSGRQFSNSRSEMNVSTLELGDSALYLCASSSVPTGAPYGYTFGSGTRLTVV.

A few counts support this clone. This rearrangement joins TRBV2 to TRBJ2-7; 10 positions agree with TRBD1. The germline CDR1 and CDR2 sequences are SNHLY and FYNNEI. The CDR3 extends over 14 amino acids. With 5 bases clipped from V and 6 bases from J, the junction kept 7 bases outside the gene matches. Here the CDR3 DNA reads TGTGCCAGCAGTCCGGACAGGGGGAGGCTCGAGCAGTACTTC. Protein product: CASSPDRGRLEQYF.

The V call is TRBV15, the J call TRBJ1-4; TRBD1 matches at 7 bases. Germline V gives CDR1 LNHNV, CDR2 YYDKDF (reference sequence). The CDR3 consists of 13 residues. With V trimmed by 4 bases and J by 8 bases, 4 bases remained unmatched. The CDR3: CATSTRGREKLFF. Written as DNA, the CDR3 is TGTGCCACCAGCACCAGGGGGAGGGAAAAACTGTTTTTT.

This rearrangement joins TRBV29-1 to TRBJ2-5, with D maybe TRBD2 (7 bases). The CDR3 length is 12 residues. Germline values: CDR1 SQVTM, CDR2 ANQGSEA. V dropped 7 bases and J dropped 7 bases, with 16 bases sitting between them. The CDR3 region is CSALGGAGTQYF. CDR3 in DNA: TGCAGCGCCCTGGGGGGGGCCGGGACCCAGTACTTC.

The V and J genes are TRBV9 and TRBJ2-1; 7 bases agree with TRBD2. V shed 3 bases and J 3 bases; nucleotides not matched to a gene: 0. CDR3 length: 13 residues. Germline V gene sequence: CDR1 SGDLS, CDR2 YYNGEE. The CDR3 loop is CASSERDYNEQFF. The CDR3 region has the DNA TGTGCCAGCAGCGAGCGGGACTACAATGAGCAGTTCTTC.

This clone appeared a single time. The chain recombines TRBV7-8 with TRBJ1-5; TRBD1 is a possible D gene (5 bases). The ends were cut back, 6 bases at V and 6 bases at J, with 21 bases in the middle. This CDR3 is built from 16 residues. In germline, CDR1 is SGHVS, CDR2 FQNEAQ. The CDR3 is CASSSDGGAPSQPQHF. Written as DNA, the CDR3 is TGTGCCAGCAGTTCCGACGGAGGGGCCCCAAGTCAGCCCCAGCATTTT.

The chain is built from TRBV28 and TRBJ2-5; D perhaps matches TRBD2 (5 bases). The CDR3 is 14 amino acids. Germline CDR1 reads MDHEN; CDR2 reads SYDVKM. Trimming took 7 bases from V and 3 from J, leaving 15 bases between them. In nucleotides, the CDR3 is TGTGCCAGCACCCAAACGAGCGGAAAAGAGACCCAGTACTTC. Protein sequence: CASTQTSGKETQYF.

The chain combines TRBV10-1 with TRBJ2-2, with D maybe TRBD2 (6 bases). Germline V gene sequence: CDR1 WNHNN, CDR2 SYGVQD (reference sequence). CDR3 length: 15 residues. Trimming took 3 bases from V and 7 from J, leaving 15 bases between them. The CDR3 nucleotides are TGCGCCAGCAGTGACGGAGGGAGGTACGGCGGGGAGCTGTTTTTT. Protein sequence: CASSDGGRYGGELFF.

The chain recombines TRBV7-2 with TRBJ2-1; tentative D call: TRBD2 (6 bases). This CDR3 is built from 15 residues. Germline V gene lookup returns CDR1 SGHTA and CDR2 FQGNSA. Trimming shortened V by 1 base and J by 0 bases, and 7 bases separated the two germline ends. The chain's CDR3 is CASSLGGDSYNEQFF. CDR3 coding DNA: TGTGCCAGCAGCTTAGGGGGGGACTCCTACAATGAGCAGTTCTTC.

This chain joins TRBV6-5 and TRBJ2-7; 9 bases line up with TRBD1. The length of the CDR3 is 13 residues. The germline V gene encodes CDR1 MNHEY and CDR2 SVGAGI. V trimming: 2 bases; J trimming: 4 bases; junction bases outside the gene matches: 0. This CDR3 is CASSYGTGYEQYF. CDR3 DNA: TGTGCCAGCAGTTACGGGACAGGGTACGAGCAGTACTTC.

The rearrangement links TRBV9 to TRBJ1-4; 7 bases align to TRBD1. V dropped 4 bases and J dropped 8; count of bases not matched to a gene: 14. Germline CDR1 reads SGDLS; CDR2 reads YYNGEE. The length of the CDR3 is 16 residues. CDR3 sequence reads: CASSTRDRPDKEKLFF. In DNA form, the CDR3 reads TGTGCCAGCAGCACGCGGGACAGACCAGACAAAGAAAAACTGTTTTTT.

The rearrangement joins TRBV19 to TRBJ2-7, with 8 bases that match TRBD1. The CDR3 is 14 amino acids. Trimming at V came to 3 bases and at J to 3 bases, leaving 4 bases not matched to a gene. From germline, CDR1 is LNHDA and CDR2 SQIVND (reference sequence). This chain's CDR3 is CASSMTGASYEQYF. The CDR3 DNA reads TGTGCCAGTAGTATGACAGGGGCCAGCTACGAGCAGTACTTC.

The V and J genes are TRBV14 and TRBJ2-5; D is unclear. The CDR3 sequence is 14 residues long. V lost 1 base, J lost 0 bases, and 6 bases lay in between. In germline, CDR1 is SGHDN, CDR2 FVKESK. CDR3 bases: TGTGCCAGCAGCCAAGTGCAGTACCAAGAGACCCAGTACTTC. The encoded protein is CASSQVQYQETQYF.

This rearrangement joins TRBV7-9 to TRBJ2-1; 11 nucleotides agree with TRBD2. The CDR3 has 17 amino acids. Germline V gives CDR1 SEHNR, CDR2 FQNEAQ (reference sequence). The ends lost 5 bases at V and 4 bases at J; junction bases unmatched: 10. The CDR3 DNA is TGTGCCAGCAGCCGCCCCCCCACTAGCGGGAGTTACAATGAGCAGTTCTTC. It codes for CASSRPPTSGSYNEQFF.

This rearrangement joins TRBV9 to TRBJ1-1, with TRBD1 as a possible D gene (5 bases). Trimming cost V 0 bases and J 0 bases, with 15 bases left between them. CDR3 size: 17 residues. Germline values: CDR1 SGDLS, CDR2 YYNGEE. DNA for the CDR3: TGTGCCAGCAGCGTAGCTACTATGGCAGGGTTGAACACTGAAGCTTTCTTT. The encoded protein is CASSVATMAGLNTEAFF.

V is TRBV28 and J is TRBJ1-2; D not certain. Trimming cost V 6 bases and J 2 bases, with 16 bases left between them. This CDR3 region has 15 residues. Germline CDR1 MDHEN, CDR2 SYDVKM. The CDR3 DNA sequence: TGTGCCAGCAGACCCCCTGTAGGAGTCAACTATGGCTACACCTTC. Translated: CASRPPVGVNYGYTF.

In its sample, this clone was seen once. This chain uses TRBV5-4 with TRBJ2-7; 7 bases align to TRBD1. This CDR3 has 13 residues. Germline V lookup: CDR1 SGHNT, CDR2 YYREEE (reference sequence). The trim removed 3 bases at V and 2 bases at J, leaving 2 bases unmatched. The CDR3 region is CASSSGQTYEQYF. The CDR3 nucleotides read TGTGCCAGCAGCTCGGGACAGACCTACGAGCAGTACTTC.

The genes are TRBV7-2 and TRBJ2-1, with TRBD1 matching 7 bases. The CDR3 consists of 16 residues. The trim removed 5 bases at V and 4 bases at J, leaving 11 bases unmatched. Germline CDR1 and CDR2: SGHTA and FQGNSA. CDR3 amino acids: CASSPFPEGQYNEQFF. In DNA form, the CDR3 reads TGTGCCAGCAGCCCTTTTCCAGAGGGACAGTACAATGAGCAGTTCTTC.

The rearrangement uses TRBV25-1 and TRBJ2-3; D call uncertain. The germline CDR1 and CDR2 sequences are MGHDK and SYGVNS. V was shortened by 2 bases and J by 0 bases, with 15 bases between the two germline ends. The CDR3 runs to 17 residues. The CDR3 coding sequence is TGTGCCAGCAGTGAAGGGTGGTGGGCAGGAAGCACAGATACGCAGTATTTT. Protein product: CASSEGWWAGSTDTQYF. The complete variable domain, with remaining parts taken from reference TRBV25-1 and TRBJ2-3, reads EADIYQTPRYLVIGTGKKITLECSQTMGHDKMYWYQQDPGMELHLIHYSYGVNSTEKGDLSSESTVSRIRTEHFPLTLESARPSHTSQYLCASSEGWWAGSTDTQYFGPGTRLTVL.

The CDR3 protein is CASSLSTVWTGGFSGELFF. The CDR3 nucleotides read TGTGCCAGCAGTTTATCGACTGTCTGGACAGGGGGTTTTTCCGGGGAGCTGTTTTTT. This chain joins TRBV27 and TRBJ2-2; TRBD1 aligns across 10 bases. The junction had 13 bases not matched to a gene; V was cut back by 0 bases and J by 6 bases. This CDR3 contains 19 residues. Germline V gives CDR1 MNHEY, CDR2 SMNVEV (reference sequence).